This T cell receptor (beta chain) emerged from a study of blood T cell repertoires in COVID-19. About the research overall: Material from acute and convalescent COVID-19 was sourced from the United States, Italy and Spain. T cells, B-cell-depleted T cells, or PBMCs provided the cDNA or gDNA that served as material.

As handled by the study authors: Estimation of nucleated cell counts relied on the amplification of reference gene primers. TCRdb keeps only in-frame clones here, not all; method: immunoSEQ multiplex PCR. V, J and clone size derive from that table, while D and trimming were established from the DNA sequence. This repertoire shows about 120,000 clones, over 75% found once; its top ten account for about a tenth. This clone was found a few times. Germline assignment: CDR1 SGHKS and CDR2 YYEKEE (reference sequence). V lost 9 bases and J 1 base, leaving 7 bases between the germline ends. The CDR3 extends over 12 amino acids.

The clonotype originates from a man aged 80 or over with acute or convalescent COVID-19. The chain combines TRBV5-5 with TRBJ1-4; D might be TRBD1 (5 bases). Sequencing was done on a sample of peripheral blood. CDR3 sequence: CATQGTNEKLFF. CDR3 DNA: TGTGCCACCCAGGGAACTAATGAAAAACTGTTTTTT.